A single sample gave rise to the 15 T cell receptor beta chains below, sequenced in a study of shared clonotypes between healthy human individuals. Sequenced by immunoSEQ multiplex PCR; TCRdb stores in-frame clones only, minus some. The table records more than 450,000 clones, 79% of them present only once. Sequencing was carried out using PBMCs. Receptors were obtained from a woman in her 40s in good health. Some clones in this sample may be carry-over from other donors' samples.

The genes are TRBV28 and TRBJ2-2, with 8 bases matching TRBD1. V was pared by 6 bases and J by 4 bases, with 7 bases of the junction left unmatched. Germline values: CDR1 MDHEN, CDR2 SYDVKM. This CDR3 has 15 residues. The CDR3 sequence: CASSFLDRGTGELFF. CDR3 coding DNA: TGTGCCAGCAGCTTCCTCGACAGGGGCACCGGGGAGCTGTTTTTT.

This sequence joins TRBV28 and TRBJ2-2; TRBD2 is a possible D gene (6 bases). The germline gives CDR1 MDHEN, CDR2 SYDVKM. The length of the CDR3 is 13 residues. Trimming took 8 bases from V and 5 from J, leaving 12 bases between them. CDR3 in amino acids: CASHGSATGELFF. CDR3 DNA: TGTGCCAGCCACGGGAGCGCAACCGGGGAGCTGTTTTTT.

This chain joins TRBV9 and TRBJ2-1; D might be TRBD1 or TRBD2, each matching 6 bases. CDR3 length: 17 residues. Germline CDR1 is SGDLS and CDR2 is YYNGEE. V gave up 4 bases and J gave up 4 bases, with 21 bases separating them. The CDR3 loop reads CASSPPGGGGPYNEQFF. CDR3 DNA sequence: TGTGCCAGCAGCCCCCCCGGAGGTGGGGGGCCATACAATGAGCAGTTCTTC.

The chain joins TRBV10-3 to TRBJ2-1, with 14 bases aligning to TRBD2. CDR1 is ENHRY, CDR2 SYGVKD, per germline. CDR3 length equals 15 residues. Trimming at V came to 8 bases and at J to 7 bases, leaving 7 bases not matched to a gene. For the CDR3, the DNA is TGTGCCATCCAGGGGACTAGCGGGAGTCGTAATGAGCAGTTCTTC. It codes for CAIQGTSGSRNEQFF.

The sample holds a few counts of this clone. V is TRBV19 and J is TRBJ2-5, with 11 bases that match TRBD2. J gave up 7 bases and V 9 bases, and 4 bases lay outside the gene matches. This CDR3 spans 12 amino acids. Germline V gene data show CDR1 as LNHDA and CDR2 as SQIVND (reference sequence). CDR3 DNA sequence: TGTGCCAGCACTAGCGGGGGCCCGACCCAGTACTTC. Encoded protein: CASTSGGPTQYF. The full variable domain, its missing parts supplied by reference TRBV19 and TRBJ2-5, is DGGITQSPKYLFRKEGQNVTLSCEQNLNHDAMYWYRQDPGQGLRLIYYSQIVNDFQKGDIAEGYSVSREKKESFPLTVTSAQKNPTAFYLCASTSGGPTQYFGPGTRLLVL.

CDR3 DNA: TGTGCCAGCATCGCCAGGACAGGGGGCAACTACGAGCAGTACTTC. Translation: CASIARTGGNYEQYF. The chain recombines TRBV27 with TRBJ2-7; TRBD1 agrees at 11 bases. The CDR3 runs to 15 residues. From germline, CDR1 is MNHEY and CDR2 SMNVEV (reference sequence). J gave up 3 bases and V 7 bases, and 8 bases lay outside the gene matches.

CDR3 region: CASSPRDRGADTQYF. The CDR3 coding sequence is TGTGCCAGCAGTCCCCGGGACAGGGGTGCAGATACGCAGTATTTT. This chain connects TRBV6-5 to TRBJ2-3, with 10 bases that match TRBD1. The V and J ends lost 5 bases and 4 bases, in that order; junction bases with no gene match: 6. The germline CDR1 and CDR2 sequences are MNHEY and SVGAGI. The CDR3 is 15 amino acids.

The gene calls are TRBV15 and TRBJ1-5, with 10 bases lining up with TRBD1. V lost 1 base and J lost 3; bases outside the gene matches: 3. This CDR3 is built from 16 residues. CDR1 LNHNV and CDR2 YYDKDF come from the germline V gene (reference sequence). CDR3 residues: CATSRGDRGDNQPQHF. Here the CDR3 DNA reads TGTGCCACCAGCAGAGGGGACAGGGGAGACAATCAGCCCCAGCATTTT.

This clone was seen a handful of times. This sequence joins TRBV7-9 and TRBJ1-1; D is undetermined. Germline assignment: CDR1 SEHNR and CDR2 FQNEAQ (reference sequence). V dropped 3 bases and J dropped 3 bases, with 8 bases sitting between them. CDR3 size: 13 residues. The CDR3 region is CASSFGEYTEAFF. The CDR3 bases are TGTGCCAGCAGCTTCGGGGAGTACACTGAAGCTTTCTTT.

V gene TRBV28 combines with J gene TRBJ2-5; 7 bases are shared with TRBD1. This CDR3 has 15 amino acids. Germline CDR1 MDHEN, CDR2 SYDVKM. After removal of 6 bases from V and 0 bases from J, the junction contained 7 bases not matched to a gene. The CDR3 sequence is CASSRLDRDQETQYF. CDR3 DNA: TGTGCCAGCAGCCGCCTTGACAGGGACCAAGAGACCCAGTACTTC.

This clone was found once. This chain connects TRBV11-1 to TRBJ1-1, with 9 positions matching TRBD1. Germline CDR1 reads SGHAT; CDR2 reads FQDESV (reference sequence). This CDR3 contains 17 residues. V lost 5 bases to trimming and J lost 3 bases; unmatched junction nucleotides: 13. The CDR3 here is CASSPLRYRDRDTEAFF. CDR3 DNA sequence: TGTGCCAGCAGCCCACTTCGTTACCGGGACAGGGACACTGAAGCTTTCTTT.

The V and J genes are TRBV11-3 and TRBJ2-5, with 12 nucleotides matching TRBD1. The CDR3 runs 14 residues. Germline V CDR1 and CDR2: SGHNT, YENEEA. V was clipped by 5 bases and J by 4 bases; unmatched bases: 2. The CDR3 sequence: CASSVGQGAETQYF. In DNA, the CDR3 is TGTGCCAGCAGCGTGGGACAGGGGGCAGAGACCCAGTACTTC. Using reference TRBV11-3 and TRBJ2-5 for the parts outside the CDR3, the full variable domain is EAGVVQSPRYKIIEKKQPVAFWCNPISGHNTLYWYLQNLGQGPELLIRYENEEAVDDSQLPKDRFSAERLKGVDSTLKIQPAELGDSAVYLCASSVGQGAETQYFGPGTRLLVL.

This clone was picked up a small number of times. The CDR3 sequence is CSAGLSGETQYF. The DNA for the CDR3 is TGCAGCGCGGGACTTTCAGGAGAGACCCAGTACTTC. The rearrangement links TRBV29-1 to TRBJ2-5; a possible D gene is TRBD2 (6 bases). This CDR3 is 12 amino acids long. The V end was cut by 7 bases, the J end by 4 bases, with 13 bases between. CDR1 and CDR2 (germline): SQVTM, ANQGSEA. The full variable domain, its missing parts supplied by reference TRBV29-1 and TRBJ2-5, is SAVISQKPSRDICQRGTSLTIQCQVDSQVTMMFWYRQQPGQSLTLIATANQGSEATYESGFVIDKFPISRPNLTFSTLTVSNMSPEDSSIYLCSAGLSGETQYFGPGTRLLVL.

This clone has a count of ten or more. The chain carries TRBV25-1 and TRBJ2-1, with unresolved D. Germline V CDR1 and CDR2: MGHDK, SYGVNS. The CDR3 covers 13 residues. V was shortened by 4 bases and J by 7 bases, with 11 bases between the two germline ends. The CDR3 region is CASSASPGNEQFF. CDR3 nucleotide sequence: TGTGCCAGCAGTGCTTCCCCTGGGAATGAGCAGTTCTTC. The whole variable domain, remainder taken from reference TRBV25-1 and TRBJ2-1, is EADIYQTPRYLVIGTGKKITLECSQTMGHDKMYWYQQDPGMELHLIHYSYGVNSTEKGDLSSESTVSRIRTEHFPLTLESARPSHTSQYLCASSASPGNEQFFGPGTRLTVL.

The CDR3 DNA follows: TGTGCCAGCAGCTTAAGGGTTCTAGCGGCATACAATGAGCAGTTCTTC. This encodes CASSLRVLAAYNEQFF. The chain joins TRBV7-3 to TRBJ2-1, with 7 bases identical to TRBD2. This CDR3 contains 16 residues. V lost 1 base to trimming and J lost 4 bases; unmatched junction nucleotides: 7. Germline-derived CDR1 and CDR2 are SGHTA and FQGTGA.